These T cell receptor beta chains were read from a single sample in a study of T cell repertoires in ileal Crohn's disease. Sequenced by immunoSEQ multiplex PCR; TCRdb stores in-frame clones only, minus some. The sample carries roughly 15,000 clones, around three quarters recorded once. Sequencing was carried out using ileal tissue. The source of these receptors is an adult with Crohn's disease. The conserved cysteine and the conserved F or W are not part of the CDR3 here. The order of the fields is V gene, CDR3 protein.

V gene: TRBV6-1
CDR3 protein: ASSDNRGISLGNQPQH

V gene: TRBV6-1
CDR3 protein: ASSLGQLSNQPQH

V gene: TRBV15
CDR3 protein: ATSRGTSYGYT

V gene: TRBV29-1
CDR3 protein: SVGSASSYNEQF

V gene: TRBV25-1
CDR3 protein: ATQGTGNTEAF

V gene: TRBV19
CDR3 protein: ASSVLTGSGTGELF

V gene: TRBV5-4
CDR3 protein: ASSLKPSIGRPGNEQF

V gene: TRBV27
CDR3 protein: ASRSDRDTYNEQF

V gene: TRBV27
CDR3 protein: ASSLLQGFSSYNEQF

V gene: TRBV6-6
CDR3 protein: ASKGQGAVDTQY

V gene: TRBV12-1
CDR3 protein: ASSLYVAQGCGGELF

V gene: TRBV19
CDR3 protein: ASSSSVANYGYT

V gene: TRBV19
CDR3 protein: ASTTGTVNEKLF

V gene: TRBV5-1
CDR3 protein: ASCRREVQETQY

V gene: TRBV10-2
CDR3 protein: ASSATAGGLF

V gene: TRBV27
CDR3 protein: ASSNPRRGSSGYT

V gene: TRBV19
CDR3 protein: ASSIQGVNEQF

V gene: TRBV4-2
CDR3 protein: ASSPSPGRGGTDTQY

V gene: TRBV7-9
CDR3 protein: ASTQATFGELF

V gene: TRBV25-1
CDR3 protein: ASSGGTGNQPQH

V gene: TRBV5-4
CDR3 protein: ASRDRGHNSPLH

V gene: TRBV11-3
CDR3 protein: ASSLDQQGGTEAF

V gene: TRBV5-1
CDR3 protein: ASSLIGSEQF

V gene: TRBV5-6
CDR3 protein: ASSLAGGSGNTIY

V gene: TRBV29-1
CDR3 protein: SVHPGTSGGSTDTQY

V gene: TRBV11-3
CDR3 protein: ASSLIGQFTGELF

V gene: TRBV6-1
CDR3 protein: ASSEYGYEQY

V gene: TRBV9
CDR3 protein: ASSPPPSGLDYGYT

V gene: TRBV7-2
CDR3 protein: ASTKPIQGELF

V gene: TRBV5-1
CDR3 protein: ASSWSGGSTDTQY

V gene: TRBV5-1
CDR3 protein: ASSLETGAGYT

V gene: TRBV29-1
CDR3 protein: SVGWGVEKLF

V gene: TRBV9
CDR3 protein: ASSARRGQLETQY

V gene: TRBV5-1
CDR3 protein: ASSPEAGSYT

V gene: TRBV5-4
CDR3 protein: ASSLSGNRHNDEQF

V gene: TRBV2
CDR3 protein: ASMQGRVGTEAF

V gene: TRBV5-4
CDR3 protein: AATGQGAGETQY

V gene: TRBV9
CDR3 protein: ASSLGRDRGLGNTIY

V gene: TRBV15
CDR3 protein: ATSRDSNSGTEAF

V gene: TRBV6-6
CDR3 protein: ASSRGTELSNQPQH

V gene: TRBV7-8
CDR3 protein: ASSLDSNTGELF

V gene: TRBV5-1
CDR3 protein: ASSIWEGEQF

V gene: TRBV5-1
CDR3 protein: ASSLALRGENTEAF

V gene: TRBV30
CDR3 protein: ALQQGTGELF

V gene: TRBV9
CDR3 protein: ASSVGTGGNTGELF

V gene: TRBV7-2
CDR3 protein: ASSPTSGASTDTQY

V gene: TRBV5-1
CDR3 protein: ASSTRTANTEAF

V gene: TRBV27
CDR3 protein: ASSLTAGVGNTEAF

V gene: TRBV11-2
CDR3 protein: ASSPSVTGNTIY

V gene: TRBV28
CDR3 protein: ASRKPGQHFGYT

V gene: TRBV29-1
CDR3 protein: SVANSGNTEAF

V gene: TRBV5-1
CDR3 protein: ASTGGGGRTSYNEQF

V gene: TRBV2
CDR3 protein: ASTQGYSNQPQH

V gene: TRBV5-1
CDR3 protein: ASSPDKPGEKLF